What follows are 20 T cell receptor beta chains derived from one specimen sequenced in a study of blood T cell repertoires in COVID-19. Here immunoSEQ multiplex PCR was the method, and the copy in TCRdb shows in-frame clones only, minus some. The table lists fewer than 300,000 clones, approximately 81% of them singletons. The sample taken for sequencing was peripheral blood. The receptors shown here come from a woman in her late teens or twenties with acute or convalescent COVID-19.

V is TRBV5-8 and J is TRBJ2-7, with 9 bases lining up with TRBD1. The junction had 4 bases not matched to a gene; V was cut back by 3 bases and J by 3 bases. The CDR3 has 14 residues. The germline V gene has CDR1 SGHTS and CDR2 YDEGEE. The CDR3 nucleotides are TGTGCCAGCAGCTGGGGGACAGGGATCTACGAGCAGTACTTC. Encoded protein: CASSWGTGIYEQYF.

The sample holds one count of this clone. This chain uses TRBV27 with TRBJ2-3; 11 nucleotides match TRBD2. There are 15 residues in the CDR3. Germline CDR1 reads MNHEY; CDR2 reads SMNVEV (reference sequence). Trimming took 5 bases from V and 4 from J; bases not matched to a gene: 5. In DNA form, the CDR3 reads TGTGCCAGCAGTCCCTGGACTAGCGGGTCAGATACGCAGTATTTT. This sequence encodes CASSPWTSGSDTQYF.

The rearrangement joins TRBV9 to TRBJ1-1; TRBD1 is a possible D gene (5 bases). Germline V lookup: CDR1 SGDLS, CDR2 YYNGEE. Trimming pared 0 bases from V and 11 bases from J, leaving 14 bases between. The CDR3 totals 13 residues. CDR3 DNA: TGTGCCAGCAGCGTAGGTCAGCAGGGAAAGGCTTTCTTT. This encodes CASSVGQQGKAFF.

This clone has a single count. The rearrangement joins TRBV11-3 to TRBJ1-4, with TRBD1 matching 9 bases. J lost 3 bases, V lost 4 bases, and 18 bases had no gene match. In germline, CDR1 is SGHNT, CDR2 YENEEA. This CDR3 comprises 20 residues. CDR3 sequence reads: CASSSVTEDRGKLPNEKLFF. DNA for the CDR3: TGTGCCAGCAGCTCAGTGACCGAGGACAGGGGAAAGTTGCCTAATGAAAAACTGTTTTTT. Drawing the rest from reference TRBV11-3 and TRBJ1-4, the complete variable domain is EAGVVQSPRYKIIEKKQPVAFWCNPISGHNTLYWYLQNLGQGPELLIRYENEEAVDDSQLPKDRFSAERLKGVDSTLKIQPAELGDSAVYLCASSSVTEDRGKLPNEKLFFGSGTQLSVL.

This rearrangement joins TRBV2 to TRBJ1-2; possible D gene TRBD1, 6 bases. The V end was cut by 5 bases, the J end by 2 bases, with 15 bases between. The CDR3 is 15 residues long. CDR1 is SNHLY and CDR2 is FYNNEI in the germline V gene. The CDR3, as DNA: TGTGCCAGCAGTCGTCAGGGGACCTTGAACTATGGCTACACCTTC. Translation: CASSRQGTLNYGYTF.

This sequence joins TRBV4-3 and TRBJ2-1, with 9 nucleotides matching TRBD2. The germline V gene has CDR1 LGHNA and CDR2 YSLEER. V dropped 0 bases and J dropped 9; count of bases not matched to a gene: 9. There are 16 residues in the CDR3. For the CDR3, the DNA is TGCGCCAGCAGCCAAGATATCCCTACTAGCGGGCTTGAGCAGTTCTTC. Translating gives CASSQDIPTSGLEQFF.

This chain links TRBV7-8 with TRBJ2-7, with a tentative D call TRBD2 (6 bases). V dropped 5 bases and J dropped 0 bases, with 17 bases sitting between them. CDR1 is SGHVS and CDR2 is FQNEAQ in the germline V gene. There are 16 residues in the CDR3. The CDR3, as DNA: TGTGCCAGCAGCGTTAGTGTCAGGCGGGGCTCCTACGAGCAGTACTTC. Amino acids: CASSVSVRRGSYEQYF.

The J gene is TRBJ2-1, the V gene TRBV28, with TRBD1 matching 10 bases. This CDR3 contains 18 residues. V shed 1 base and J 1 base; nucleotides not matched to a gene: 7. Per the germline V gene, CDR1 is MDHEN and CDR2 is SYDVKM. CDR3 sequence: CASSLFAPGQGSYNEQFF. The DNA for the CDR3 is TGTGCCAGCAGTTTATTCGCTCCGGGACAGGGGTCCTACAATGAGCAGTTCTTC.

The chain combines TRBV18 with TRBJ2-2, with D maybe TRBD2 (5 bases). The CDR3 loop spans 16 amino acids. The germline CDR1 and CDR2 sequences are KGHSH and LQKENI. Trimming removed 0 bases at V and 4 bases at J, with 12 bases between. CDR3 bases: TGTGCCAGCTCACCACCGATTGGGAGCATCACCGGGGAGCTGTTTTTT. Amino acid sequence: CASSPPIGSITGELFF.

The rearrangement joins TRBV4-3 to TRBJ2-7; D might be TRBD2 (5 bases). V was cut by 1 base and J by 2 bases, with 15 bases left in between. CDR1 is LGHNA and CDR2 is YSLEER in the germline V gene. This CDR3 has 16 residues. The CDR3 DNA reads TGCGCCAGCAGCCAAGTCTTTCTCGGACTCCCCTACGAGCAGTACTTC. This sequence encodes CASSQVFLGLPYEQYF.

The rearrangement links TRBV27 to TRBJ1-2, with D unresolved. The germline V and J ends were trimmed by 10 bases and 5 bases, with 11 bases remaining between them. The CDR3 contains 11 residues. Germline V gene lookup returns CDR1 MNHEY and CDR2 SMNVEV (reference sequence). The CDR3 reads CATLAAYGYTF. CDR3 sequence (DNA): TGTGCCACCCTAGCGGCTTATGGCTACACCTTC.

The chain carries TRBV18 and TRBJ2-1, with 9 bases lining up with TRBD1. The CDR3 runs 18 residues. V lost 1 base, J lost 4 bases, and 11 bases stayed unmatched. CDR1 and CDR2 from the germline V gene are KGHSH and LQKENI. CDR3 sequence: CASSPLEIGTGIYNEQFF. CDR3 DNA sequence: TGTGCCAGCTCACCACTTGAAATTGGGACAGGGATTTACAATGAGCAGTTCTTC.

The chain carries TRBV6-5 and TRBJ1-2, with TRBD1 identical over 11 bases. There are 16 residues in the CDR3. Germline V gives CDR1 MNHEY, CDR2 SVGAGI. V shed 2 bases, J shed 4 bases, and the junction held 6 bases outside the gene matches. CDR3 sequence (DNA): TGTGCCAGCAGTTACGCCCGGACAGGGGGCCTCTATGGCTACACCTTC. This sequence encodes CASSYARTGGLYGYTF.

This clone was seen more than once but under ten times. The chain links TRBV6-5 to TRBJ1-2, with 8 bases lining up with TRBD1. This CDR3 region has 16 residues. Germline CDR1 is MNHEY and CDR2 is SVGAGI. J was trimmed by 3 bases and V by 0 bases; bases with no gene match: 6. CDR3 sequence: CASSYSTTGAYYGYTF. The CDR3 region has the DNA TGTGCCAGCAGTTACTCGACGACAGGGGCCTACTATGGCTACACCTTC.

The rearrangement uses TRBV3-1 (or the pseudogene TRBV3-2) and TRBJ2-7; a weak D match, TRBD1 (5 bases). CDR3 length equals 14 residues. The germline CDR1 and CDR2 sequences are LGHDT and YNNKEL (reference sequence). The germline V and J ends were trimmed by 4 bases and 3 bases, with 13 bases remaining between them. CDR3 protein: CASSPDSRRYEQYF. In DNA form, the CDR3 reads TGTGCCAGCAGCCCCGACAGTAGGCGCTACGAGCAGTACTTC.

J is TRBJ1-1 and V is TRBV27; D unclear. This CDR3 has 14 residues. Per germline, CDR1 MNHEY and CDR2 SMNVEV (reference sequence). Trimming stripped 0 bases from V and 2 bases from J, with 7 bases between. CDR3 region: CASSLSSSNTEAFF. As DNA, the CDR3 is TGTGCCAGCAGTTTATCGAGTTCCAACACTGAAGCTTTCTTT.

J is TRBJ2-1 and V is TRBV2; maybe TRBD1 (6 bases). Trimming shortened V by 6 bases and J by 2 bases, and 20 bases separated the two germline ends. The CDR3 is 17 amino acids. Germline V gives CDR1 SNHLY, CDR2 FYNNEI. CDR3 region: CASRGAPSVAPYNEQFF. For the CDR3, the DNA is TGTGCCAGCAGGGGGGCCCCGAGCGTGGCCCCCTACAATGAGCAGTTCTTC.

The chain links TRBV18 to TRBJ1-5, with D unresolved. The V gene lost 2 bases and the J gene lost 2 bases, with 4 bases spanning the gap. CDR3 length equals 13 residues. Germline CDR1 KGHSH, CDR2 LQKENI. Here the CDR3 reads CASSPGRNQPQHF. Here the CDR3 DNA reads TGTGCCAGCTCACCAGGGCGCAATCAGCCCCAGCATTTT.

The V call is TRBV7-9, the J call TRBJ2-7, with 9 nucleotides matching TRBD1. The CDR3 has 17 amino acids. After removal of 5 bases from V and 3 bases from J, the junction contained 14 bases not matched to a gene. Germline CDR1 and CDR2: SEHNR and FQNEAQ (reference sequence). CDR3 bases: TGTGCCAGCAGCATTGACAGGGGGAAACGGTTTGGCTACGAGCAGTACTTC. Protein product: CASSIDRGKRFGYEQYF.

The chain is built from TRBV5-1 and TRBJ2-3; D is possibly TRBD2 (5 bases). The germline gives CDR1 SGHRS, CDR2 YFSETQ. V was cut by 4 bases and J by 6 bases, with 12 bases left in between. The CDR3 runs to 13 residues. CDR3 protein: CASSLIARDTQYF. CDR3 bases: TGCGCCAGCAGCCTGATAGCGCGGGATACGCAGTATTTT. The entire variable domain, with the rest obtained from reference TRBV5-1 and TRBJ2-3, is as follows: KAGVTQTPRYLIKTRGQQVTLSCSPISGHRSVSWYQQTPGQGLQFLFEYFSETQRNKGNFPGRFSGRQFSNSRSEMNVSTLELGDSALYLCASSLIARDTQYFGPGTRLTVL.